The 25 T cell receptor beta chains reported below all come from one sample, sequenced in a study of blood T cells in healthy people across ages. Together with a sample-barcoded 5' primer, a J-beta primer mix was included in a second PCR lasting roughly 6 to 12 cycles. A single record per CDR3 protein comes from TCRdb applying MiXCR to the 5' RACE reads. The sample holds around 870,000 distinct CDR3 sequences, around 28% seen once. The sequenced sample consisted of blood. The receptors come from an elderly woman in good health.

This clonotype was recorded at least ten times. J is TRBJ2-7 and V is TRBV20-1; perhaps TRBD1 as D (5 bases). The CDR3 totals 14 residues. Germline V gene lookup returns CDR1 DFQATT and CDR2 SNEGSKA (reference sequence). V lost 2 bases, J lost 0 bases, and 11 bases lay in between. The CDR3, as DNA: TGCAGTGCTAGAATGGACATCTCCTCCTACGAGCAGTACTTC. The encoded protein is CSARMDISSYEQYF.

The rearrangement uses TRBV18 and TRBJ1-2, with a tentative D call TRBD1 (6 bases). This CDR3 has 16 residues. V was clipped by 2 bases and J by 0 bases, with 13 bases between them. Germline V CDR1 and CDR2: KGHSH, LQKENI. CDR3: CASSPLPDSSNYGYTF. CDR3 DNA: TGTGCCAGCTCACCATTGCCGGACAGTTCTAACTATGGCTACACCTTC.

This clonotype has more than one count but fewer than ten. The chain links TRBV3-1 to TRBJ1-3; D is ambiguous. Germline CDR1 and CDR2: LGHDT and YNNKEL (reference sequence). Trimming took off 4 bases at V and 1 base at J, with 14 bases between the two ends. This CDR3 spans 16 amino acids. The DNA for the CDR3 is TGTGCCAGCAGCCGGTACGAAGGCCAATCTGGAAACACCATATATTTT. Translating gives CASSRYEGQSGNTIYF.

With respect to this clonotype: A much bigger clone sits one base away, suggesting this may be a read error. The chain recombines TRBV6-2 or TRBV6-3 with TRBJ2-1; 7 bases are a match to TRBD1. Germline-derived CDR1 and CDR2 are MNHEY and SVGEGT. V lost 0 bases and J lost 7; bases outside the gene matches: 3. The length of the CDR3 is 14 residues. The CDR3 reads CASSYSTGWNEQFF. The CDR3 nucleotides are TGTGCCAGCAGTTACTCGACAGGGTGGAATGAGCAGTTCTTC.

This clonotype was counted at least ten times. V is TRBV29-1 and J is TRBJ2-5, with 9 positions matching TRBD1. The CDR3 consists of 16 residues. The germline CDR1 and CDR2 sequences are SQVTM and ANQGSEA. The ends lost 4 bases at V and 5 bases at J; junction bases unmatched: 14. The CDR3 region has the DNA TGCAGCGTTGCCGGACGGACAGGGGAGTTTGATGAGACCCAGTACTTC. It translates to CSVAGRTGEFDETQYF.

This clonotype was seen a few times. The junction departs from the called germline gene at one end, perhaps through a read error. The gene calls are TRBV2 and TRBJ2-1; 8 bases are shared with TRBD2. CDR1 SNHLY and CDR2 FYNNEI come from the germline V gene. The CDR3 runs to 14 residues. The CDR3 DNA reads as TGTGCCAGCAGTGAAGACGGGGGGGGGAATGAGCGGTTCTTC. Its translation: CASSEDGGGNERFF.

At least ten counts were recorded for this clonotype. The chain is built from TRBV6-5 and TRBJ1-2; 9 bases are shared with TRBD1. The V and J ends lost 6 bases and 8 bases, in that order; junction bases with no gene match: 19. This CDR3 comprises 17 residues. The germline gives CDR1 MNHEY, CDR2 SVGAGI. CDR3 in DNA: TGTGCCAGCAGCCACCCCCTACAGGGAGGGACAGGGAGGGGCTACACCTTC. As protein: CASSHPLQGGTGRGYTF.

This clonotype was counted ten times or more. The chain uses TRBV9 and TRBJ2-5, with 10 nucleotides matching TRBD2. The CDR3 consists of 16 residues. V was pared by 4 bases and J by 5 bases, with 11 bases of the junction left unmatched. The germline V gene has CDR1 SGDLS and CDR2 YYNGEE. The CDR3 bases are TGTGCCAGCAGCCCCGGTACCACTAGCGGGGTGGAGACCCAGTACTTC. This gives the protein CASSPGTTSGVETQYF.

This clonotype occurred a few times. The chain couples TRBV3-1 to TRBJ2-1; D perhaps matches TRBD2 (6 bases). Germline V gene sequence: CDR1 LGHDT, CDR2 YNNKEL (reference sequence). This CDR3 comprises 14 residues. V gave up 4 bases and J gave up 10 bases, with 17 bases separating them. In nucleotides, the CDR3 is TGTGCCAGCAGCCCAGACGGGGGTTTGGGGGAGCAGTTCTTC. This encodes CASSPDGGLGEQFF.

The chain joins TRBV5-4 to TRBJ2-2; D is possibly TRBD1 (5 bases). Trimming shortened V by 0 bases and J by 0 bases, and 15 bases separated the two germline ends. The germline V gene encodes CDR1 SGHNT and CDR2 YYREEE (reference sequence). The CDR3 loop spans 18 amino acids. The CDR3 DNA reads as TGTGCCAGCAGCTTGGCCAAGACAGACCCAGCGAACACCGGGGAGCTGTTTTTT. It translates to CASSLAKTDPANTGELFF.

The chain carries TRBV11-2 and TRBJ1-4; D gene uncertain. CDR3 length equals 14 residues. Trimming stripped 5 bases from V and 3 bases from J, with 10 bases between. Germline CDR1 reads SGHAT; CDR2 reads FQNNGV. CDR3 in amino acids: CASSRAPANEKLFF. Here the CDR3 DNA reads TGTGCCAGCAGCCGGGCTCCGGCTAATGAAAAACTGTTTTTT.

This clonotype was seen repeatedly, ten times or more. V gene TRBV7-2 combines with J gene TRBJ2-1, with D possibly TRBD2 on 5 matching bases. The CDR3 has 14 residues. In germline, CDR1 is SGHTA, CDR2 FQGNSA. V was cut by 5 bases and J by 9 bases, with 17 bases left in between. CDR3 residues: CASSGRGLAGEQFF. In DNA form, the CDR3 reads TGTGCCAGCAGCGGCCGAGGACTTGCCGGTGAGCAGTTCTTC.

This clonotype was seen repeatedly, ten times or more. V is TRBV28 and J is TRBJ1-2, with 8 bases lining up with TRBD1. Looked up from germline, CDR1 is MDHEN and CDR2 is SYDVKM. The CDR3 totals 13 residues. V lost 5 bases, J lost 4 bases, and 3 bases stayed unmatched. CDR3 region: CASSPGGTYGYTF. In nucleotides, the CDR3 is TGTGCCAGCAGTCCAGGGGGCACCTATGGCTACACCTTC.

The V gene is TRBV7-2, the J gene TRBJ2-7, with D possibly being TRBD1 (6 bases). Germline V gene data show CDR1 as SGHTA and CDR2 as FQGNSA. CDR3 length: 15 residues. V dropped 1 base and J dropped 0 bases, with 10 bases sitting between them. CDR3 in DNA: TGTGCCAGCAGCTTAGAGGGGACAAGCTCCTACGAGCAGTACTTC. This encodes CASSLEGTSSYEQYF.

This clonotype came up a few times. V gene TRBV7-9 combines with J gene TRBJ2-2; TRBD1 is a possible D gene (7 bases). V lost 4 bases, J lost 3 bases, and 18 bases lay in between. This CDR3 is 17 amino acids long. Germline V gives CDR1 SEHNR, CDR2 FQNEAQ (reference sequence). Here the CDR3 DNA reads TGTGCCAGCAGCTCGCGCGGAGGGGGCCTCGACACCGGGGAGCTGTTTTTT. It codes for CASSSRGGGLDTGELFF.

The sample holds many counts of this clonotype. The rearrangement joins TRBV4-3 to TRBJ2-5, with D unclear. From germline, CDR1 is LGHNA and CDR2 YSLEER. The CDR3 covers 13 residues. V was trimmed by 1 base and J by 4 bases, leaving 7 bases between them. The CDR3 DNA follows: TGCGCCAGCAGCCAAGGGGAAAGAGAGACCCAGTACTTC. Protein: CASSQGERETQYF.

This clonotype has a handful of counts. This chain joins TRBV19 and TRBJ1-2, with D possibly TRBD1 on 6 matching bases. CDR3 length: 16 residues. V was cut by 3 bases and J by 4 bases, with 18 bases left in between. Per the germline V gene, CDR1 is LNHDA and CDR2 is SQIVND (reference sequence). The CDR3 nucleotides are TGTGCCAGTAGTATCCCCCGTCAGGGGATACCCTATGGCTACACCTTC. Its translation: CASSIPRQGIPYGYTF.

This clonotype was seen a handful of times. The V and J genes are TRBV20-1 and TRBJ1-5, with 7 positions matching TRBD1. This CDR3 region has 16 residues. J was trimmed by 0 bases and V by 2 bases; bases with no gene match: 7. CDR1 is DFQATT and CDR2 is SNEGSKA in the germline V gene (reference sequence). CDR3 residues: CSARQRGQGSNQPQHF. The CDR3 coding sequence is TGCAGTGCTAGACAAAGGGGGCAAGGTAGCAATCAGCCCCAGCATTTT.

Notes on this clonotype: A clone one base away is much larger, so this may be a read error. The chain employs TRBV9 and TRBJ2-1, with 7 bases lining up with TRBD2. Per the germline V gene, CDR1 is SGDLS and CDR2 is YYNGEE. This CDR3 comprises 16 residues. V lost 2 bases to trimming and J lost 12 bases; unmatched junction nucleotides: 17. The CDR3 sequence is CASSVQTLAGIDAQFF. CDR3 DNA sequence: TGTGCCAGCAGCGTCCAAACTTTAGCGGGTATCGATGCGCAGTTCTTC.

The count of this clonotype is one. A single base separates this from a much larger clone, so it may be a read error. The V call is TRBV7-6, the J call TRBJ2-1; no definite D call. Trimming took off 3 bases at V and 4 bases at J, with 13 bases between the two ends. Germline lookup yields CDR1 SGHVS and CDR2 FNYEAQ. The length of the CDR3 is 15 residues. The CDR3 sequence: CASSLVTSLYNEQFF. The CDR3 DNA follows: TGTGCCAGCAGCTTGGTGACGAGTCTGTACAATGAGCAGTTCTTC.

V is TRBV15 and J is TRBJ1-4; 7 bases match TRBD1. The trim removed 2 bases at V and 3 bases at J, leaving 6 bases unmatched. The CDR3 is made up of 16 amino acids. Germline V lookup: CDR1 LNHNV, CDR2 YYDKDF (reference sequence). The CDR3 reads CATSRRTGTANEKLFF. As DNA, the CDR3 is TGTGCCACCAGCAGACGAACCGGGACAGCTAATGAAAAACTGTTTTTT.

This clonotype has a handful of counts. With a much larger clone just one base away, this may be a read error. V gene TRBV12-3 or TRBV12-4 combines with J gene TRBJ2-5, with a possible D match to TRBD2 (5 bases). The CDR3 spans 15 residues. Deletions cut 0 bases from V and 11 bases from J, with 19 bases between. The CDR3 spells CASSLARTGYNEQYF. For the CDR3, the DNA is TGTGCCAGCAGTTTAGCGCGGACTGGCTACAATGAGCAGTACTTC.

The chain links TRBV25-1 to TRBJ1-2; 7 bases fit TRBD1. After removal of 3 bases from V and 2 bases from J, the junction contained 6 bases not matched to a gene. Germline values: CDR1 MGHDK, CDR2 SYGVNS. The CDR3 sequence is 15 residues long. The CDR3 is CASSDQGGGNYGYTF. The CDR3 region has the DNA TGTGCCAGCAGTGATCAGGGGGGCGGCAACTATGGCTACACCTTC.

The sample holds many counts of this clonotype. The chain is built from TRBV21-1 and TRBJ2-1; TRBD1, the table's D call, lacks a check against the DNA. TRBV21-1 is classified as a pseudogene. CDR3 length: 17 residues. The CDR3 DNA reads TGTGCTCGGCACTTCGATGGACAGCTTAGCTCCTACAATGAGCAGTTCTTC. The encoded protein is CARHFDGQLSSYNEQFF.

This clonotype was recorded once. The V call is TRBV7-9, the J call TRBJ2-3; D tentatively fits TRBD1 or TRBD2 (5 bases each). Germline V gene sequence: CDR1 SEHNR, CDR2 FQNEAQ (reference sequence). This CDR3 is built from 18 residues. The V gene lost 1 base and the J gene lost 5 bases, with 22 bases spanning the gap. CDR3 loop: CASSLETLGQDLGDTQYF. CDR3 coding DNA: TGTGCCAGCAGCTTAGAGACTCTGGGGCAGGACTTGGGAGATACGCAGTATTTT.